This T cell receptor beta chain was profiled in a study of radiation and T cells in renal cell carcinoma. Study outcomes and limitations: From baseline, blood top tumor clonotypes peaked at 2 weeks post-radiation.

Sequenced by immunoSEQ multiplex PCR; TCRdb stores in-frame clones only, minus some. The sample has about 88,000 clones, 70% to 90% seen once. Details on this clone: What it recognizes is unknown.

Regarding time point: baseline pretreatment blood. Treatment denoted: 15 Gy SBRT to primary tumor, nephrectomy 4 weeks later. The specimen was blood, collected from a patient whose treatment included radiotherapy and nephrectomy. The clonotype originates from a man over 45 with renal cell carcinoma.

The CDR3 coding sequence is TGTGCCAGCAGCTTACCACTAGGACGGAACACTGAAGCTTTCTTT. Translated: CASSLPLGRNTEAFF. The chain couples TRBV7-9 to TRBJ1-1; D is uncertain. From germline, CDR1 is SEHNR and CDR2 FQNEAQ (reference sequence). The CDR3 contains 15 residues. The V and J ends lost 2 bases and 1 base respectively, with 11 bases between them.